This TCR beta chain is from a study of blood T cell repertoires in COVID-19. Study details: Samples came from the United States, Italy and Spain, spanning acute and convalescent COVID-19.

The CDR3 has 15 amino acids. Trimming removed 0 bases from V and 2 bases from J, with 11 bases in between. Germline V lookup: CDR1 LGHNA, CDR2 YSLEER. In the authors' methods: For nucleated cells, counts were estimated from reference gene primer amplification. TCRdb's copy holds only in-frame clones and misses some; the assay was immunoSEQ multiplex PCR. V and J calls and clone size come straight from that table; D and trimming were deduced from the DNA. Of about 250,000 clones in the sample, about 80% were seen once. Followed longitudinally, the Seattle patients had been enrolled during active infection.

Sequenced: peripheral blood. The rearrangement links TRBV4-3 to TRBJ2-7; D unclear. This TCR came from a person aged 70 to 85 with COVID-19, enrolled during active disease. The DNA of the CDR3 is TGCGCCAGCAGCCAAGATTACAGCTTCACCTACGAGCAGTACTTC. This encodes CASSQDYSFTYEQYF.